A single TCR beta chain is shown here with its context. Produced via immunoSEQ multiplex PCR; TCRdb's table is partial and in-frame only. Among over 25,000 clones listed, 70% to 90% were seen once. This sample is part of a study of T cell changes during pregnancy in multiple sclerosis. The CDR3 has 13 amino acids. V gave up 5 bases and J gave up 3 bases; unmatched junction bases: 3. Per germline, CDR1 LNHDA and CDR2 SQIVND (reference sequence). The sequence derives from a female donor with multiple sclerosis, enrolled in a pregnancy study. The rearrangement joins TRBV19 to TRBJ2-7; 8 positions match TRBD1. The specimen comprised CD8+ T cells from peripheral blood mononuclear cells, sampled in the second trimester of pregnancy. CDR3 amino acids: CASSETGVYEQYF. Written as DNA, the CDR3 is TGTGCCAGTAGTGAGACAGGGGTCTACGAGCAGTACTTC.